This T cell receptor beta chain was found in a study of T cell changes during pregnancy in multiple sclerosis. TCRdb's copy holds only in-frame clones and misses some; the assay was immunoSEQ multiplex PCR. Counted here are roughly 50,000 clones, 80% to 90% occurring once; the ten biggest clones make up approximately 8%. Germline CDR1 and CDR2: MNHNY and SVGAGI (reference sequence). The germline V and J ends were trimmed by 4 bases and 0 bases, with 11 bases remaining between them. The length of the CDR3 is 15 residues. The starting material was CD8+ T cells from peripheral blood mononuclear cells, obtained in the second trimester of pregnancy. This TCR derives from a female donor with multiple sclerosis, enrolled in a pregnancy study. The rearrangement links TRBV6-6 to TRBJ2-3; D is possibly TRBD1 (6 bases). CDR3 amino acids: CASSFLGGSTDTQYF. The CDR3 nucleotides read TGTGCCAGCAGTTTCCTAGGGGGAAGCACAGATACGCAGTATTTT.